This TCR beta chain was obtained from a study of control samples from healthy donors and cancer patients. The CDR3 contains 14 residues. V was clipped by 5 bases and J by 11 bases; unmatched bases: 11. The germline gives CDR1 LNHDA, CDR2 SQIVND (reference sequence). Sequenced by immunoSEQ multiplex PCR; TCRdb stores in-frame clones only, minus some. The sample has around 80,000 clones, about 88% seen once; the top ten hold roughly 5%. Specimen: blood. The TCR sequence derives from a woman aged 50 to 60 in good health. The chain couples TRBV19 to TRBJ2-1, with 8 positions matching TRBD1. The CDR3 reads CASSVRDRPSKQFF. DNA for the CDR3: TGTGCCAGTAGTGTCCGGGACAGGCCCTCAAAGCAGTTCTTC.